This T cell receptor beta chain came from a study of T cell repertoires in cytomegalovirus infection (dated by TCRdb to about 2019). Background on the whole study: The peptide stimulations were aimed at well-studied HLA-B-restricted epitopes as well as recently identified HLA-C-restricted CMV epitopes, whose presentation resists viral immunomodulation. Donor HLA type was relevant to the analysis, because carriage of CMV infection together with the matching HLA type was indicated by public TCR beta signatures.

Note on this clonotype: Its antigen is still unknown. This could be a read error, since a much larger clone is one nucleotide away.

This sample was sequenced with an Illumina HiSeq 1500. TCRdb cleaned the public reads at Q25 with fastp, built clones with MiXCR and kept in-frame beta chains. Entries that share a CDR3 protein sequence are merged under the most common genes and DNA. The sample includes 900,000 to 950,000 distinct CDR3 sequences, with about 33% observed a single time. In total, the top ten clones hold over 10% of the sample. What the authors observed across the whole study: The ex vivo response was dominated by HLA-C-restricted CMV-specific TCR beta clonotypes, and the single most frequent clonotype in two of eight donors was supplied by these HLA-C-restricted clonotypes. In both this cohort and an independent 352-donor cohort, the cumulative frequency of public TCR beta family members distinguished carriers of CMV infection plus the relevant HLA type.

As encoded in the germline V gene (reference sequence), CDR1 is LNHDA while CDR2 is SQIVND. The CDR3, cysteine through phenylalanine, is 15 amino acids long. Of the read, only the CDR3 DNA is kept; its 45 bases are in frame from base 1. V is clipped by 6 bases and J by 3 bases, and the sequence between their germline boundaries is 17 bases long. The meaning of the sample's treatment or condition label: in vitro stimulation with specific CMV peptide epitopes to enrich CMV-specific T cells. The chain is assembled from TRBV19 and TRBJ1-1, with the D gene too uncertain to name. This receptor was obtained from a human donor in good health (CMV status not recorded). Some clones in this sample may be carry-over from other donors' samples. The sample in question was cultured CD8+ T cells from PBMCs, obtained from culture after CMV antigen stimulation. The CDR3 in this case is CASSPDEADYTEAFF. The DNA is TGTGCCAGTAGCCCGGACGAGGCGGATTACACTGAAGCTTTCTTT.